Following are 27 T cell receptor beta chains from one sample sequenced in a study of cytomegalovirus exposure and HLA in healthy donors. PCR primers comprised 60 Vbeta and 13 Jbeta primers. The table came from immunoSEQ multiplex PCR; TCRdb's copy has only in-frame clones and leaves some out. The table shows some 180,000 clones, with roughly 84% occurring only once. Material for sequencing was PBMCs. The receptors were gathered from a man between 25 and 39 years old in good health and CMV-seropositive.

The chain uses TRBV5-8 and TRBJ2-7; the D gene is possibly TRBD2 (5 bases). The length of the CDR3 is 13 residues. Germline V gene data show CDR1 as SGHTS and CDR2 as YDEGEE. With 0 bases removed from V and 2 bases from J, the gap between germline ends came to 6 bases. CDR3 sequence (DNA): TGTGCCAGCAGCTTGGGGAGGCCCTACGAGCAGTACGTC. Its protein is CASSLGRPYEQYV.

This chain connects TRBV4-3 to TRBJ2-1, with 10 bases fitting TRBD1. Germline V gene data show CDR1 as LGHNA and CDR2 as YSLEER. After removal of 3 bases from V and 1 base from J, the junction contained 6 bases not matched to a gene. This CDR3 is 17 amino acids long. CDR3 amino acids: CASSQGRTGGSYNEQFF. CDR3 bases: TGCGCCAGCAGCCAGGGACGGACAGGGGGGTCCTACAATGAGCAGTTCTTC.

This clone was observed a handful of times. The V call is TRBV5-8, the J call TRBJ1-1; TRBD1 is a possible D gene (6 bases). The CDR3 is made up of 14 amino acids. V was cut by 4 bases and J by 7 bases, with 17 bases left in between. Germline V gives CDR1 SGHTS, CDR2 YDEGEE. Written as DNA, the CDR3 is TGTGCCAGCAGCCCCACAGGGAGAGTGGGTGAAGCTTTCTTT. Its protein product is CASSPTGRVGEAFF.

This chain uses TRBV7-9 with TRBJ2-1, with unresolved D. CDR1 and CDR2 (germline): SEHNR, FQNEAQ (reference sequence). CDR3 length equals 13 residues. Trimming stripped 1 base from V and 10 bases from J, with 11 bases between. The CDR3 reads CASSLEERTEQFF. CDR3 DNA: TGTGCCAGCAGCTTAGAGGAGAGAACCGAGCAGTTCTTC.

V and J are TRBV7-2 and TRBJ2-1, with D possibly TRBD2 on 6 matching bases. CDR1 is SGHTA and CDR2 is FQGNSA in the germline V gene. The CDR3 is 14 amino acids. Trimming cost V 5 bases and J 10 bases, with 18 bases left between them. The CDR3 loop reads CASSLRRDSEEQFF. Written as DNA, the CDR3 is TGTGCCAGCAGCCTCCGCCGGGACTCGGAGGAGCAGTTCTTC.

V gene TRBV27 combines with J gene TRBJ2-3; TRBD2 matches at 7 bases. This CDR3 is 15 amino acids long. Losses at the gene ends were 7 bases for V and 3 bases for J; bases not matched to a gene: 10. The germline V gene encodes CDR1 MNHEY and CDR2 SMNVEV (reference sequence). DNA of the CDR3: TGTGCCAGCACCTACGACGGGGGGTGGACAGATACGCAGTATTTT. It encodes CASTYDGGWTDTQYF.

The V gene is TRBV10-3, the J gene TRBJ2-7, with D perhaps TRBD1 (5 bases). Germline CDR1 is ENHRY and CDR2 is SYGVKD. V shed 3 bases and J shed 3 bases, with 6 bases lying between them. The CDR3 is 12 amino acids. CDR3 loop: CAISDQGYEQYF. The CDR3 nucleotides read TGTGCCATCAGTGATCAGGGCTACGAGCAGTACTTC.

The chain employs TRBV5-4 and TRBJ2-7, with TRBD1 as a possible D gene (5 bases). CDR1 is SGHNT, CDR2 YYREEE, per germline (reference sequence). The CDR3 runs to 16 residues. V lost 4 bases and J 6 bases, leaving 23 bases between the germline ends. The DNA of the CDR3 is TGTGCCAGCAGCGCACTTGGGGCGGTAGCATCTCGCGAGCAGTACGTC. Its protein product is CASSALGAVASREQYV.

This clone has a handful of counts. A read error is possible here, since a much larger clone lies one base away. The rearrangement links TRBV4-2 to TRBJ2-7; a possible D gene is TRBD2 (6 bases). Germline lookup yields CDR1 LGHNA and CDR2 YNFKEQ. CDR3 length equals 16 residues. The V and J ends lost 4 bases and 0 bases respectively, with 16 bases between them. This CDR3 reads CASSPPSRGSSYEQYF. The CDR3 DNA sequence: TGTGCCAGCAGCCCCCCCTCGCGGGGAAGCTCCTACGAGCAGTACTTC.

The chain joins TRBV6-5 to TRBJ2-1, with 7 nucleotides matching TRBD2. The CDR3 has 12 residues. J lost 13 bases, V lost 4 bases, and 7 bases had no gene match. The germline CDR1 and CDR2 sequences are MNHEY and SVGAGI. The CDR3 here is CASSSGTNKQFF. The CDR3 coding sequence is TGTGCCAGCAGTTCGGGGACTAACAAACAGTTCTTC.

The rearrangement joins TRBV6-1 to TRBJ1-4; D is unresolved. Germline lookup yields CDR1 MNHNS and CDR2 SASEGT. V shed 3 bases and J shed 3 bases, with 8 bases lying between them. CDR3 length equals 14 residues. The CDR3 protein is CASSDRLPNEKLFF. The CDR3 bases are TGTGCCAGCAGTGACAGGCTCCCTAATGAAAAACTGTTTTTT.

Notes on this clone: The identical CDR3 is also encoded by other nucleotide sequences in the sample. The chain carries TRBV5-1 and TRBJ2-3; D may be TRBD2 (5 bases). In germline, CDR1 is SGHRS, CDR2 YFSETQ. With 0 bases removed from V and 1 base from J, the gap between germline ends came to 9 bases. This CDR3 region has 15 residues. The CDR3 here is CASSLGVRGTDTQYF. CDR3 coding DNA: TGCGCCAGCAGCTTGGGGGTGAGGGGCACAGATACGCAGTATTTT.

This chain connects TRBV6-4 to TRBJ2-7; TRBD2 aligns across 11 bases. V trimming: 0 bases; J trimming: 2 bases; junction bases outside the gene matches: 9. The germline V gene has CDR1 MRHNA and CDR2 SNTAGT. CDR3 length: 18 amino acids. Here the CDR3 reads CASSDSSSGRLRTYEQYV. CDR3 nucleotides: TGTGCCAGCAGTGACTCGTCTAGCGGGAGGCTTCGGACCTACGAGCAGTACGTC.

The chain recombines TRBV4-1 with TRBJ1-4, with 9 bases lining up with TRBD1. Germline V gene sequence: CDR1 MGHRA, CDR2 YSYEKL. J was trimmed by 6 bases and V by 1 base; bases with no gene match: 6. This CDR3 region has 16 residues. In DNA, the CDR3 is TGCGCCAGCAGCCAAGTGCCGGGACAGGGAGATGAAAAACTGTTTTTT. This codes for CASSQVPGQGDEKLFF.

This chain joins TRBV15 and TRBJ2-2; TRBD2 aligns across 11 bases. The junction had 7 bases not matched to a gene; V was cut back by 3 bases and J by 7 bases. This CDR3 region has 16 residues. From germline, CDR1 is LNHNV and CDR2 YYDKDF (reference sequence). CDR3 sequence reads: CATSSRLAGLIGELFF. The CDR3 nucleotides are TGTGCCACCAGCAGCAGACTAGCGGGGCTTATCGGGGAGCTGTTTTTT.

The chain recombines TRBV5-1 with TRBJ1-2; 8 bases are a match to TRBD1. V was pared by 2 bases and J by 8 bases, with 5 bases of the junction left unmatched. Germline V gene sequence: CDR1 SGHRS, CDR2 YFSETQ. This CDR3 has 13 residues. CDR3 sequence reads: CASSFGQGKGYTF. Written as DNA, the CDR3 is TGCGCCAGCAGCTTTGGACAGGGTAAAGGCTACACCTTC.

The CDR3 loop reads CASSLTRGGGENTGELFF. The CDR3, as DNA: TGTGCCAGCAGCTTGACCCGAGGGGGAGGGGAGAACACCGGGGAGCTGTTTTTT. V is TRBV5-5 and J is TRBJ2-2; D perhaps matches TRBD2 (7 bases). The germline V and J ends were trimmed by 1 base and 1 base, with 17 bases remaining between them. The CDR3 is 18 amino acids. Looked up from germline, CDR1 is SGHKS and CDR2 is YYEKEE (reference sequence).

The J gene is TRBJ2-1, the V gene TRBV29-1, with D unclear. The V gene's germline CDR1 is SQVTM and CDR2 ANQGSEA. The V and J ends lost 1 base and 1 base respectively, with 5 bases between them. CDR3 length: 13 residues. The CDR3 DNA follows: TGCAGCGTTGAAGGGCATTCCTACAATGAGCAGTTCTTC. Protein sequence: CSVEGHSYNEQFF.

This clone has a handful of counts. The V call is TRBV19, the J call TRBJ1-2; D may be TRBD1 (6 bases). Trimming removed 6 bases at V and 7 bases at J, with 21 bases between. CDR1 LNHDA and CDR2 SQIVND come from the germline V gene (reference sequence). The CDR3 covers 15 residues. The CDR3: CASSQGTGGLRGYTF. The CDR3 nucleotides read TGTGCCAGTAGCCAGGGGACGGGAGGACTGCGTGGCTACACCTTC.

The DNA of the CDR3 is TGTGCCAGCAGCGATGGAAGACTAGCGGGAGGCGAGCAGTACTTC. It translates to CASSDGRLAGGEQYF. The chain joins TRBV7-3 to TRBJ2-7, with 13 nucleotides matching TRBD2. Trimming at V came to 5 bases and at J to 6 bases, leaving 7 bases not matched to a gene. The CDR3 length is 15 residues. Germline CDR1 reads SGHTA; CDR2 reads FQGTGA.

This chain uses TRBV19 with TRBJ1-3; the match to TRBD1 covers 7 bases. This CDR3 spans 16 amino acids. After removal of 5 bases from V and 2 bases from J, the junction contained 9 bases not matched to a gene. The germline CDR1 and CDR2 sequences are LNHDA and SQIVND (reference sequence). This CDR3 reads CASSPYRGFTGNTIYF. The CDR3 DNA reads as TGTGCCAGTAGTCCCTACAGGGGCTTTACTGGAAACACCATATATTTT.

This clone has only a few counts. J is TRBJ2-1 and V is TRBV30; D is uncertain. Germline V lookup: CDR1 GTSNPN, CDR2 SVGIG (reference sequence). The CDR3 is made up of 14 amino acids. V dropped 4 bases and J dropped 7 bases, with 17 bases sitting between them. The CDR3 DNA sequence: TGTGCCTGGACCAGGTCTCACATAAGTAATGAGCAGTTCTTC. Translation: CAWTRSHISNEQFF.

The V and J genes are TRBV9 and TRBJ2-1; 8 positions match TRBD2. The V gene end was trimmed by 3 bases and the J gene end by 7 bases; junction bases not matched to a gene: 9. CDR3 length: 15 amino acids. The germline V gene has CDR1 SGDLS and CDR2 YYNGEE. The CDR3 DNA follows: TGTGCCAGCAGCGCAGGACTAGCAGTAGGGAATGAGCAGTTCTTC. Translating gives CASSAGLAVGNEQFF. Full variable domain (outside the CDR3, taken from reference TRBV9 and TRBJ2-1): DSGVTQTPKHLITATGQRVTLRCSPRSGDLSVYWYQQSLDQGLQFLIQYYNGEERAKGNILERFSAQQFPDLHSELNLSSLELGDSALYFCASSAGLAVGNEQFFGPGTRLTVL.

This clone has just a few counts. The J gene is TRBJ1-4, the V gene TRBV6-1, with 7 bases fitting TRBD1. V lost 6 bases to trimming and J lost 8 bases; unmatched junction nucleotides: 9. The CDR3 runs 14 residues. Germline V gene sequence: CDR1 MNHNS, CDR2 SASEGT. Here the CDR3 DNA reads TGTGCCAGCAGAAAGGAGGGGGCGAGCGAAAAACTGTTTTTT. Translating gives CASRKEGASEKLFF.

V and J are TRBV6-1 and TRBJ2-2; D is unresolved. The V end lost 3 bases, the J end lost 5 bases, and 10 bases lay between the germline ends. The CDR3 has 14 amino acids. Germline values: CDR1 MNHNS, CDR2 SASEGT. The CDR3 reads CASSDSGRTGELFF. DNA for the CDR3: TGTGCCAGCAGTGATTCCGGTCGGACCGGGGAGCTGTTTTTT.

V usage is TRBV7-8 and J usage is TRBJ2-1; maybe TRBD2 (5 bases). The CDR3 consists of 13 residues. Germline assignment: CDR1 SGHVS and CDR2 FQNEAQ. V was trimmed by 8 bases and J by 6 bases, leaving 14 bases between them. CDR3 protein: CASQEGVGNEQFF. Here the CDR3 DNA reads TGTGCCAGCCAAGAGGGAGTGGGCAATGAGCAGTTCTTC.

This chain uses TRBV6-1 with TRBJ1-1; 9 bases fit TRBD1. Germline V gene lookup returns CDR1 MNHNS and CDR2 SASEGT. J was trimmed by 6 bases and V by 4 bases; bases with no gene match: 6. There are 14 residues in the CDR3. CDR3 sequence: CASSVRDRVAEAFF. In nucleotides, the CDR3 is TGTGCCAGCAGTGTCCGGGACAGGGTGGCTGAAGCTTTCTTT.